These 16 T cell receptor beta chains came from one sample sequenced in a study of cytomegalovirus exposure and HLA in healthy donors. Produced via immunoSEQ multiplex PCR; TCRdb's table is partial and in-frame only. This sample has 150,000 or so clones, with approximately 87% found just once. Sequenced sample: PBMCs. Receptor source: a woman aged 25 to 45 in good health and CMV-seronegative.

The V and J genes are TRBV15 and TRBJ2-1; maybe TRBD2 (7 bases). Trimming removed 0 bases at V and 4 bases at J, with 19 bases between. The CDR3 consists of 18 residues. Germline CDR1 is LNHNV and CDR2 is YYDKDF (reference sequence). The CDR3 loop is CATSRDGGGEGWYNEQFF. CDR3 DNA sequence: TGTGCCACCAGCAGAGATGGAGGGGGGGAAGGGTGGTACAATGAGCAGTTCTTC.

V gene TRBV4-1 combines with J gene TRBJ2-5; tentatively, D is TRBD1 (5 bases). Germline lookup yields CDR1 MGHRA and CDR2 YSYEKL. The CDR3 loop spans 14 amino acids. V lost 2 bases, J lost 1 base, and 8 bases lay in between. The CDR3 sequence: CASSQRQLQETQYF. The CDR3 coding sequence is TGCGCCAGCAGCCAAAGACAGCTCCAAGAGACCCAGTACTTC.

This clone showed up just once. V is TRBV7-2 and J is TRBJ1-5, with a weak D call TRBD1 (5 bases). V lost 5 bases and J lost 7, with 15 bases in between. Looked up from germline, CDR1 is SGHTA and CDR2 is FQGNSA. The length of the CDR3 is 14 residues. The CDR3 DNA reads TGTGCCAGCAGCCCCCGGTTGGGGGGACAGCCCCAGCATTTT. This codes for CASSPRLGGQPQHF.

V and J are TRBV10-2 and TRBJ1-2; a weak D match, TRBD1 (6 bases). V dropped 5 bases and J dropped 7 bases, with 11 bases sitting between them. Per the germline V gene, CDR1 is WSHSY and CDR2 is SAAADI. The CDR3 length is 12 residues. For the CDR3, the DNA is TGCGCCAGCAGTTCCAACAGGGCTGGCTACACCTTC. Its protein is CASSSNRAGYTF.

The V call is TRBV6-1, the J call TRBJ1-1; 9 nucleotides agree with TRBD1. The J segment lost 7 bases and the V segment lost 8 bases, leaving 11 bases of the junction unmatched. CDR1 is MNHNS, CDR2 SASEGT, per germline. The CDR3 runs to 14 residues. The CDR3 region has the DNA TGTGCCAGCGGACTACCGGGGACAGGGTATGAAGCTTTCTTT. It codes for CASGLPGTGYEAFF.

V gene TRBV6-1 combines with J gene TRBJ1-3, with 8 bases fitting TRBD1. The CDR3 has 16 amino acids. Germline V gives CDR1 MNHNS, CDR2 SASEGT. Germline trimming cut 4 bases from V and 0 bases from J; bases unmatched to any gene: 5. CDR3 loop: CASSGWDRYSGNTIYF. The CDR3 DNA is TGTGCCAGCAGTGGGTGGGACAGGTACTCTGGAAACACCATATATTTT.

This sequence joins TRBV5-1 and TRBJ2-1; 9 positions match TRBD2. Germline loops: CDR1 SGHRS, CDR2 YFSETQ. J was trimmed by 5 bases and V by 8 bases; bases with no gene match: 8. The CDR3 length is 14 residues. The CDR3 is CASALASGDNEQFF. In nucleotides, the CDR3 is TGCGCCAGTGCCCTGGCTAGCGGGGACAATGAGCAGTTCTTC. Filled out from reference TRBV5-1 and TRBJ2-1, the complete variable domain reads KAGVTQTPRYLIKTRGQQVTLSCSPISGHRSVSWYQQTPGQGLQFLFEYFSETQRNKGNFPGRFSGRQFSNSRSEMNVSTLELGDSALYLCASALASGDNEQFFGPGTRLTVL.

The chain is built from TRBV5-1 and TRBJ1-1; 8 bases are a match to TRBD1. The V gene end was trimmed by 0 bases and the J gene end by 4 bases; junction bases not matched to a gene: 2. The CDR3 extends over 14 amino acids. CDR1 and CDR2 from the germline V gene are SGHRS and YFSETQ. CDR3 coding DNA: TGCGCCAGCAGCTTGGGGACAGGGTCCACTGAAGCTTTCTTT. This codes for CASSLGTGSTEAFF.

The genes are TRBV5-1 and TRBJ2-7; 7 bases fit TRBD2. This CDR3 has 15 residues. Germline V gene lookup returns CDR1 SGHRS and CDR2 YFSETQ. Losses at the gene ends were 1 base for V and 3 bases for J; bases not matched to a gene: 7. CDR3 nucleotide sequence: TGCGCCAGCAGCTTGTTTCCAGGGAGGGACTACGAGCAGTACTTC. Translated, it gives CASSLFPGRDYEQYF.

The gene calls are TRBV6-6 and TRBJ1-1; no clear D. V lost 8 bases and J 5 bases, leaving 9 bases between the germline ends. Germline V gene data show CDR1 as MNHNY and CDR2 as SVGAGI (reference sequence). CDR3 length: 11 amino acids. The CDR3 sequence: CASGRETEAFF. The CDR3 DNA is TGTGCCAGCGGTCGGGAGACTGAAGCTTTCTTT.

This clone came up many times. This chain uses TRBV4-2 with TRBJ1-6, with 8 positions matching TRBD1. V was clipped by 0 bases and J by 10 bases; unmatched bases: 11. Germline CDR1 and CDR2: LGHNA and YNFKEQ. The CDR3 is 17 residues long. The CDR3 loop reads CASSQDVADRVGSPLHF. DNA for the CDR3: TGTGCCAGCAGCCAAGATGTTGCGGACAGGGTCGGATCACCCCTCCACTTT.

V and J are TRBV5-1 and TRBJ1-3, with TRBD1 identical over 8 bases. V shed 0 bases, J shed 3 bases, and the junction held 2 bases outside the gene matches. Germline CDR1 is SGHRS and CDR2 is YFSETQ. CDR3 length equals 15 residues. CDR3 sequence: CASSLETGDGNTIYF. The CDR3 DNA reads TGCGCCAGCAGCTTGGAGACAGGGGATGGAAACACCATATATTTT. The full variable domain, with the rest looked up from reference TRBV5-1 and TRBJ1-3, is KAGVTQTPRYLIKTRGQQVTLSCSPISGHRSVSWYQQTPGQGLQFLFEYFSETQRNKGNFPGRFSGRQFSNSRSEMNVSTLELGDSALYLCASSLETGDGNTIYFGEGSWLTVV.

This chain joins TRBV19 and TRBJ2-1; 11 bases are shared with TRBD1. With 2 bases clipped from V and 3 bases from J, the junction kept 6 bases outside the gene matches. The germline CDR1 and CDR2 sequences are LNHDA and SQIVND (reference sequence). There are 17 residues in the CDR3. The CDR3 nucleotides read TGTGCCAGTAGTATATGGCGCGGGACAGGGGGCTACAATGAGCAGTTCTTC. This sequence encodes CASSIWRGTGGYNEQFF.

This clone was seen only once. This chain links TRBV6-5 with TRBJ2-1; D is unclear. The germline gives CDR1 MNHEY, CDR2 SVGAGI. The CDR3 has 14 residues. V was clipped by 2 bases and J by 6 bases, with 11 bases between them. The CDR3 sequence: CASSYIGTANEQFF. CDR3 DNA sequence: TGTGCCAGCAGTTACATAGGTACAGCCAATGAGCAGTTCTTC.

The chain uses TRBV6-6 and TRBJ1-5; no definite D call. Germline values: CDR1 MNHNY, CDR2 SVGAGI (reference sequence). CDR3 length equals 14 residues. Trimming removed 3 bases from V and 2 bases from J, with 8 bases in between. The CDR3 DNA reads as TGTGCCAGCAGTTATGAGGTTGGCAATCAGCCCCAGCATTTT. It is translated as CASSYEVGNQPQHF.

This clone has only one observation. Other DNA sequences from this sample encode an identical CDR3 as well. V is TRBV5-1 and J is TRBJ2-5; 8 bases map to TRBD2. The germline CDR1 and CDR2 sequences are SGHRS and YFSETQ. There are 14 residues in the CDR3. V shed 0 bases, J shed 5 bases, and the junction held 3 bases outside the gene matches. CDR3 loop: CASSLGLARETQYF. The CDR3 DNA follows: TGCGCCAGCAGCTTGGGACTAGCGAGGGAGACCCAGTACTTC.